This entry features one TCR beta chain sequence. The clone's antigen remains unknown. Per-base qualities were not stored, and no clone one base away is much larger. Counted from cysteine to phenylalanine, this CDR3 has 17 amino acids. Only the CDR3 portion is preserved as DNA: 51 bases, with reading frame beginning at the first base. CDR1 and CDR2, looked up from the germline V gene, are MGHRA and YSYEKL. V and J are truncated by 0 bases and 2 bases respectively, leaving an intervening sequence of 16 bases. The data derive from a study of T cell responses to AZD1222 COVID-19 vaccine (dated by TCRdb to the early 2020s). Regarding the study in general: AZD1222 recipients with second doses at about 4 weeks or about 12 weeks were pooled, because spike-specific TCR depth and breadth did not differ between schedules. Trial participants were enrolled by age into 18-55, 56-69 and 70-plus year subgroups, with roughly 160, 29 and 62 TCR-sequenced participants respectively. A total of around 240 trial participants underwent TCR sequencing, of whom 207 received two doses of AZD1222 and around 26 received two doses of the MenACWY control vaccine.

The investigation overall reported the following: Most participants were white British and females outnumbered males, and the authors suggested that clonal diversity may have been underestimated. A significant rise in spike-specific TCR breadth and depth was observed after two AZD1222 doses relative to day 0 and relative to MenACWY recipients. The 56-69-year group was small, and its depth increase did not reach significance, likely because of low power. Epitopes outside the regions mutated in the B.1.351 and B.1.1.7 variants were reportedly recognized by nearly half of the unique spike-specific TCRs. No day 14 peak-response samples were available, so repertoires were characterized only after the peak T cell response. Vaccine-associated CD4 TCRs spanned the whole spike protein, with dominant responses in regions 160-218 and 743-854. Conclusions about previously exposed vaccinees were limited because only six or seven AZD1222 recipients were SARS-CoV-2 seropositive at baseline.

This specimen's time point label, interpreted: baseline before first vaccination. Vaccinee samples were obtained from the UK trials COV001 and COV002, which included a single-blind randomized controlled phase 2/3 trial of AZD1222 (ChAdOx1 nCoV-19) in healthy adults. For TCRbeta chain sequencing, PBMC samples were collected from trial participants at day 0 and at day 28 after the second dose. The CDR3 regions of human TCRbeta chains were analyzed by immunosequencing. As for the original processing: TCRs in the repertoires were compared against a reference library of SARS-CoV-2-specific TCRs that had been generated with the MIRA antigen-specificity platform. Breadth was defined as the fraction of unique TCRs that were SARS-CoV-2-associated. Depth was defined as the fraction of total T cells that were SARS-CoV-2-associated. Using the MIRA data, each spike-specific TCR was mapped to the spike region that the TCR reacts to and placed in a CD4 or CD8 class. Log10-transformed breadth and depth values were compared by one-way ANOVA with Sidak's multiple comparisons tests. TCRdb's version of the immuneACCESS table is confined to in-frame rearrangements and falls short of the full clone set. An unresolved V gene accounts for under half of the shortfall where checked; the remainder is of unknown origin. V, J and clone size are those of that table, while D and trimming were read from the DNA. This sample gives about 110,000 clones in total; 88% of them show up just once. The ten largest clones capture roughly 1.5% of the sample.

The clonotype originates from an adult in good health. The sample was peripheral blood, taken on day 0 of AZD1222 vaccination. Here the chain combines TRBV4-1 and TRBJ1-2; too little of a D gene remains to name it. The DNA sequence is as follows: TGCGCCAGCAGCCAAGATCCCGGGCGTGTGATCAACTATGGCTACACCTTC. This codes for CASSQDPGRVINYGYTF.